Below are 19 T cell receptor beta chains sequenced from a single sample in a study of blood T cell repertoires in COVID-19. Here immunoSEQ multiplex PCR was the method, and the copy in TCRdb shows in-frame clones only, minus some. The sample includes 170,000 or so clones, about 90% of them seen just once. The sequenced sample was PBMCs or T cells enriched from blood (not recorded which). These receptor sequences come from a woman between 18 and 30 years old who had recovered from COVID-19.

The V and J genes are TRBV2 and TRBJ2-7; tentatively, D is TRBD1 (5 bases). CDR3 length: 10 residues. Germline lookup yields CDR1 SNHLY and CDR2 FYNNEI. Trimming took 10 bases from V and 6 from J, leaving 10 bases between them. CDR3 residues: CATMGLEQYF. The CDR3 DNA sequence: TGTGCCACCATGGGGCTCGAGCAGTACTTC.

The V gene is TRBV30, the J gene TRBJ2-1, with a tentative D call TRBD1 (6 bases). CDR1 and CDR2 (germline): GTSNPN, SVGIG (reference sequence). The CDR3 totals 12 residues. V lost 8 bases and J 0 bases, leaving 8 bases between the germline ends. The CDR3 coding sequence is TGTGCCGGACAGAGCTCCTACAATGAGCAGTTCTTC. The encoded protein is CAGQSSYNEQFF.

For the CDR3, the DNA is TGTGCCAGCAGTTTAATCGGTGAGCAGTTCTTC. Encoded protein: CASSLIGEQFF. The gene calls are TRBV12-3 or TRBV12-4 and TRBJ2-1; D gene uncertain. This CDR3 is built from 11 residues. V lost 2 bases, J lost 9 bases, and 5 bases lay in between.

This chain joins TRBV27 and TRBJ2-3; 7 positions match TRBD2. The CDR3 is 15 amino acids. Unmatched junction bases numbered 11, after V lost 10 bases and J lost 1 base. Germline assignment: CDR1 MNHEY and CDR2 SMNVEV (reference sequence). CDR3 coding DNA: TGTGCCACCACGGGAGGCGGTTTCGGCACAGATACGCAGTATTTT. It specifies CATTGGGFGTDTQYF.

The chain is built from TRBV12-3 or TRBV12-4 and TRBJ1-1; maybe TRBD1 (5 bases). V was clipped by 0 bases and J by 4 bases, with 6 bases between them. The length of the CDR3 is 13 residues. The CDR3 is CASSLARGTEAFF. The CDR3 region has the DNA TGTGCCAGCAGTTTAGCAAGGGGCACTGAAGCTTTCTTT.

CDR3 residues: CASSASRGTGAYNEQFF. The CDR3 region has the DNA TGTGCCAGCAGTGCATCTCGTGGGACAGGGGCGTACAATGAGCAGTTCTTC. The genes are TRBV2 and TRBJ2-1, with TRBD1 matching 10 bases. This CDR3 spans 17 amino acids. Per the germline V gene, CDR1 is SNHLY and CDR2 is FYNNEI. Trimming took 4 bases from V and 4 from J; bases not matched to a gene: 10.

The gene calls are TRBV9 and TRBJ2-1, with D possibly TRBD1 on 6 matching bases. Trimming took off 4 bases at V and 4 bases at J, with 12 bases between the two ends. The germline gives CDR1 SGDLS, CDR2 YYNGEE. This CDR3 is built from 14 residues. The CDR3 nucleotides are TGTGCCAGCAGCCCCCGGACAGAGTACAATGAGCAGTTCTTC. Encoded protein: CASSPRTEYNEQFF.

V usage is TRBV3-1 (or the pseudogene TRBV3-2) and J usage is TRBJ2-7; 10 bases line up with TRBD2. Germline trimming cut 6 bases from V and 5 bases from J; bases unmatched to any gene: 4. The CDR3 loop spans 13 amino acids. The germline V gene encodes CDR1 LGHDT and CDR2 YNNKEL (reference sequence). The CDR3 bases are TGTGCCAGCAGACCCAGCGGGAGGGACGAGCAGTACTTC. Its translation is CASRPSGRDEQYF.

The chain uses TRBV6-5 and TRBJ1-1; a weak D match, TRBD1 (6 bases). Germline V gene data show CDR1 as MNHEY and CDR2 as SVGAGI. This CDR3 comprises 13 residues. V dropped 11 bases and J dropped 0 bases, with 13 bases sitting between them. In DNA form, the CDR3 reads TGTGCCGCCAACAGGGAAGTGAACACTGAAGCTTTCTTT. Its protein is CAANREVNTEAFF.

The chain joins TRBV19 to TRBJ1-2; TRBD1 aligns across 8 bases. The junction had 8 bases not matched to a gene; V was cut back by 0 bases and J by 8 bases. The germline CDR1 and CDR2 sequences are LNHDA and SQIVND (reference sequence). The CDR3 sequence is 15 residues long. The chain's CDR3 is CASSIEGTGRRGYTF. CDR3 coding DNA: TGTGCCAGTAGTATAGAGGGGACAGGACGGAGAGGCTACACCTTC.

The rearrangement uses TRBV3-1 (or the pseudogene TRBV3-2) and TRBJ2-1, with D perhaps matching TRBD2 (6 bases). V lost 0 bases and J 9 bases, leaving 9 bases between the germline ends. Germline V gene sequence: CDR1 LGHDT, CDR2 YNNKEL (reference sequence). The CDR3 spans 13 residues. Here the CDR3 reads CASSQEWEVEQFF. The DNA of the CDR3 is TGTGCCAGCAGCCAAGAATGGGAGGTTGAGCAGTTCTTC.

This clone was seen a handful of times. V usage is TRBV19 and J usage is TRBJ1-6; 7 nucleotides agree with TRBD1. Germline V lookup: CDR1 LNHDA, CDR2 SQIVND (reference sequence). The junction had 4 bases not matched to a gene; V was cut back by 6 bases and J by 5 bases. The CDR3 sequence is 14 residues long. This CDR3 reads CASRTGTDNSPLHF. In DNA form, the CDR3 reads TGTGCCAGTAGAACCGGGACAGATAATTCACCCCTCCACTTT. The full variable domain, rest sourced from reference TRBV19 and TRBJ1-6, is DGGITQSPKYLFRKEGQNVTLSCEQNLNHDAMYWYRQDPGQGLRLIYYSQIVNDFQKGDIAEGYSVSREKKESFPLTVTSAQKNPTAFYLCASRTGTDNSPLHFGNGTRLTVT.

The chain uses TRBV30 and TRBJ2-7; 8 bases map to TRBD2. The germline gives CDR1 GTSNPN, CDR2 SVGIG (reference sequence). J was trimmed by 3 bases and V by 5 bases; bases with no gene match: 12. The CDR3 contains 15 residues. The CDR3 protein is CAWGGAGERVYEQYF. The CDR3 DNA is TGTGCCTGGGGGGGAGCGGGGGAGCGGGTCTACGAGCAGTACTTC.

The V call is TRBV5-4, the J call TRBJ1-6, with D tentatively TRBD1 (6 bases). This CDR3 is 15 amino acids long. Per germline, CDR1 SGHNT and CDR2 YYREEE (reference sequence). Deletions cut 3 bases from V and 3 bases from J, with 10 bases between. As DNA, the CDR3 is TGTGCCAGCAGCTCCGGACAGAGCTATAATTCACCCCTCCACTTT. It translates to CASSSGQSYNSPLHF.

V is TRBV2 and J is TRBJ1-4; 7 nucleotides match TRBD1. In germline, CDR1 is SNHLY, CDR2 FYNNEI. After removal of 5 bases from V and 2 bases from J, the junction contained 14 bases not matched to a gene. The CDR3 has 18 residues. CDR3 sequence reads: CASSPRQGQAWTNEKLFF. In DNA, the CDR3 is TGTGCCAGCAGTCCCCGACAGGGTCAGGCTTGGACTAATGAAAAACTGTTTTTT.

V and J are TRBV19 and TRBJ2-1; D is uncertain. Germline V gene sequence: CDR1 LNHDA, CDR2 SQIVND (reference sequence). V was clipped by 4 bases and J by 6 bases, with 22 bases between them. This CDR3 has 17 amino acids. CDR3 sequence reads: CASSTHEPKTNINEQFF. CDR3 DNA: TGTGCCAGTAGTACGCATGAGCCGAAAACCAATATCAATGAGCAGTTCTTC.

This clone was counted a single time. CDR3 residues: CASSHRGGTSGTRGPDTQYF. The CDR3 DNA reads TGCGCCAGCAGCCATCGTGGGGGAACTAGCGGGACCCGGGGGCCAGATACGCAGTATTTT. V is TRBV4-1 and J is TRBJ2-3, with 10 bases matching TRBD2. The CDR3 extends over 20 amino acids. Germline trimming cut 3 bases from V and 4 bases from J; bases unmatched to any gene: 19. Germline CDR1 MGHRA, CDR2 YSYEKL.

This chain uses TRBV11-3 with TRBJ2-3, with TRBD1 matching over 8 bases. The CDR3 spans 13 residues. Germline lookup yields CDR1 SGHNT and CDR2 YENEEA. Unmatched junction bases numbered 3, after V lost 4 bases and J lost 6 bases. The DNA for the CDR3 is TGTGCCAGCAGCTCCGCAGGGGGCGATACGCAGTATTTT. Translating it yields CASSSAGGDTQYF.

A few counts support this clone. The chain couples TRBV27 to TRBJ2-7; 8 nucleotides match TRBD1. After removal of 6 bases from V and 3 bases from J, the junction contained 4 bases not matched to a gene. The CDR3 runs to 13 residues. The germline CDR1 and CDR2 sequences are MNHEY and SMNVEV (reference sequence). CDR3 region: CASSPGTGYEQYF. In DNA, the CDR3 is TGTGCCAGCAGCCCCGGGACAGGCTACGAGCAGTACTTC.